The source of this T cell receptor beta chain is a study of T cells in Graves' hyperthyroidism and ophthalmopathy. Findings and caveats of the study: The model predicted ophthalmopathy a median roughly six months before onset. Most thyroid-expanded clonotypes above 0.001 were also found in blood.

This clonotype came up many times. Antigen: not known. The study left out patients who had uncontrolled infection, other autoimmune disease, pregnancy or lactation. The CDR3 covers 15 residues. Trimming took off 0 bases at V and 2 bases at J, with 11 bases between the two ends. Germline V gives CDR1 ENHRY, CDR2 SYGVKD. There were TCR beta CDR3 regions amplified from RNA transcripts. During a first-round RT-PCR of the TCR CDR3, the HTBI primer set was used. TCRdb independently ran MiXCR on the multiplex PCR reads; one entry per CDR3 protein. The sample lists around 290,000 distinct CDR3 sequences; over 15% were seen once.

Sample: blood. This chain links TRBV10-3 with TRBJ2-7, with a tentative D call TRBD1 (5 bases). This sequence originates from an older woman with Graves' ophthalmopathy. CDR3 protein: CAISESQGSPYEQYF. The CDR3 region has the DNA TGTGCCATCAGTGAGTCTCAGGGATCTCCCTACGAGCAGTACTTC.